The 10 T cell receptor beta chains reported below all come from one sample, sequenced in a study of blood T cell repertoires in COVID-19. Sequencing used immunoSEQ multiplex PCR; TCRdb keeps in-frame clones, though not all of them. Of some 140,000 clones detected, around 79% appear once; the ten largest clones hold roughly 5.1%. Sequencing was done on a sample of peripheral blood. These receptors came from a woman aged 70-85 years with COVID-19, enrolled during active disease.

This chain uses TRBV5-6 with TRBJ2-7, with 8 bases matching TRBD1. Germline CDR1 SGHDT, CDR2 YYEEEE. The J segment lost 3 bases and the V segment lost 6 bases, leaving 5 bases of the junction unmatched. The CDR3 is 13 residues long. The CDR3 reads CASTRDRSYEQYF. Written as DNA, the CDR3 is TGTGCCAGCACCCGGGACAGGAGCTACGAGCAGTACTTC.

V is TRBV2 and J is TRBJ1-4; D is unresolved. Trimming cost V 0 bases and J 7 bases, with 12 bases left between them. This CDR3 is built from 15 residues. CDR1 and CDR2 from the germline V gene are SNHLY and FYNNEI. CDR3 in DNA: TGTGCCAGCAGTGAAGCTTCGCTGAGTTTTGAAAAACTGTTTTTT. Translation gives CASSEASLSFEKLFF.

This chain connects TRBV24-1 to TRBJ2-3; the match to TRBD1 covers 7 bases. The CDR3 extends over 15 amino acids. V shed 3 bases, J shed 2 bases, and the junction held 4 bases outside the gene matches. Germline values: CDR1 KGHDR, CDR2 SFDVKD. In nucleotides, the CDR3 is TGTGCCACCAGTGATGGGGACAGCTACACAGATACGCAGTATTTT. This sequence encodes CATSDGDSYTDTQYF.

The V call is TRBV25-1, the J call TRBJ1-1; perhaps TRBD1 as D (6 bases). Germline V gene lookup returns CDR1 MGHDK and CDR2 SYGVNS. Deletions cut 4 bases from V and 1 base from J, with 19 bases between. The CDR3 is made up of 17 amino acids. The CDR3 reads CASSANPQGKGNTEAFF. The CDR3 DNA is TGTGCCAGCAGTGCCAACCCCCAGGGGAAGGGGAACACTGAAGCTTTCTTT.

The CDR3 protein is CAWTPRSNNSPLHF. The CDR3 region has the DNA TGTGCCTGGACCCCGAGGTCCAATAATTCACCCCTCCACTTT. J is TRBJ1-6 and V is TRBV30, with no clear D. V lost 4 bases and J lost 5, with 12 bases in between. The CDR3 has 14 amino acids. Germline CDR1 is GTSNPN and CDR2 is SVGIG (reference sequence).

In DNA, the CDR3 is TGCGCCAGCAGCTCTGGACAGGGACCGGAGACCCAGTACTTC. This encodes CASSSGQGPETQYF. The genes are TRBV5-1 and TRBJ2-5, with 8 bases matching TRBD1. Germline assignment: CDR1 SGHRS and CDR2 YFSETQ. Trimming removed 3 bases from V and 5 bases from J; junction bases left unmatched: 6. CDR3 size: 14 residues.

V and J are TRBV3-1 (or the pseudogene TRBV3-2) and TRBJ2-7, with a possible D match to TRBD1 (6 bases). Germline V CDR1 and CDR2: LGHDT, YNNKEL (reference sequence). V was trimmed by 4 bases and J by 0 bases, leaving 16 bases between them. The CDR3 contains 16 residues. The CDR3 region has the DNA TGTGCCAGCAGCCCGGGTGCCAGGGGTAGCTCCTACGAGCAGTACTTC. Translation gives CASSPGARGSSYEQYF.

The genes are TRBV6-5 and TRBJ1-5; D is unresolved. Germline values: CDR1 MNHEY, CDR2 SVGAGI. V lost 7 bases to trimming and J lost 6 bases, with 13 bases between them. The CDR3 is 13 amino acids. The chain's CDR3 is CASTDGRGQPQHF. The CDR3 coding sequence is TGTGCCAGCACGGATGGTCGGGGTCAGCCCCAGCATTTT.

The gene calls are TRBV28 and TRBJ2-7, with 8 bases identical to TRBD1. Germline V CDR1 and CDR2: MDHEN, SYDVKM. The CDR3 length is 14 residues. V trimming: 5 bases; J trimming: 6 bases; junction bases outside the gene matches: 9. The CDR3 spells CASSTRTGRSEQYF. The CDR3 region has the DNA TGTGCCAGCAGTACCCGGACAGGGCGATCCGAGCAGTACTTC.

This clone is labeled as medium-sized (0.01 to 0.1%). The CDR3 bases are TGCGCCAGCAGCAGGCAGGAAAACACTGAAGCTTTCTTT. It encodes CASSRQENTEAFF. This sequence joins TRBV4-1 and TRBJ1-1; D not certain. The CDR3 length is 13 residues. V lost 5 bases and J 2 bases, leaving 9 bases between the germline ends. The V gene's germline CDR1 is MGHRA and CDR2 YSYEKL.